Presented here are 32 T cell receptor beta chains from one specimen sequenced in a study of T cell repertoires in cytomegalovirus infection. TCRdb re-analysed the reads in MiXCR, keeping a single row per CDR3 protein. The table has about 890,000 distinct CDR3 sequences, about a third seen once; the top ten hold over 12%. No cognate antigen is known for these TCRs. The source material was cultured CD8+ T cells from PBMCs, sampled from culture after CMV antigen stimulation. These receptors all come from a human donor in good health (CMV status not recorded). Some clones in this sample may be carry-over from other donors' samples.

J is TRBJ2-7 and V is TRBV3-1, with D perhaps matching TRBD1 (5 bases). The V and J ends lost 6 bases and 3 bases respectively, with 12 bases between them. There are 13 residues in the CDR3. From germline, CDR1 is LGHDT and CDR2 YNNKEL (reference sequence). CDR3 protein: CASSRFQGYEQYV. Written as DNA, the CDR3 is TGTGCCAGCAGTCGTTTTCAGGGCTACGAGCAGTACGTC.

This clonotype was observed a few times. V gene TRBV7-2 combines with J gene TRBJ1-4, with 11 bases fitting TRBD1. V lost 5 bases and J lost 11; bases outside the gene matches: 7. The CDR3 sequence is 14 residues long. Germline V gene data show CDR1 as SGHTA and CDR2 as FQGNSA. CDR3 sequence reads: CASSPGQGAPKLFF. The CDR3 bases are TGTGCCAGCAGCCCTGGACAGGGGGCGCCGAAACTGTTTTTT.

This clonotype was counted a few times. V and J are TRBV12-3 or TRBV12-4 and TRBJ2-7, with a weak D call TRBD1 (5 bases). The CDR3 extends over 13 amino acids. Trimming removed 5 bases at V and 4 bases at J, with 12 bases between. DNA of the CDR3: TGTGCCAGCAGTAAACAGGATTCATACGAGCAGTACTTC. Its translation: CASSKQDSYEQYF.

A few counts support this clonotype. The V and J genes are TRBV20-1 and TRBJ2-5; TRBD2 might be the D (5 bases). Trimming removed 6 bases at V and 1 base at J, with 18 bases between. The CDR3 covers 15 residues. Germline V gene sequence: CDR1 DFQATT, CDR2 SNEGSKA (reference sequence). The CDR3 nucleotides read TGCAGTGCCGACTGGATAGTGGCGGGCCAAGAGACCCAGTACTTC. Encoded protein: CSADWIVAGQETQYF.

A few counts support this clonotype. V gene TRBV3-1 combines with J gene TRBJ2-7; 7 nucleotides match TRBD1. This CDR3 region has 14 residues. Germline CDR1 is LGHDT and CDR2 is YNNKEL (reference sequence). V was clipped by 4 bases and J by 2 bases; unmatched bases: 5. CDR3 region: CASSLGQAAYEQYF. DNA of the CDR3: TGTGCCAGCAGCCTAGGACAGGCCGCCTACGAGCAGTACTTC.

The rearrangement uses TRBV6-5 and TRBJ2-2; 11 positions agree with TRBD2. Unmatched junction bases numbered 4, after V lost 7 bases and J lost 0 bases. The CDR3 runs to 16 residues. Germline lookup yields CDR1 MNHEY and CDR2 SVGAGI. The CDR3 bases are TGTGCCAGCAATCCACTAGCGGGGGCGAACACCGGGGAGCTGTTTTTT. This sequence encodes CASNPLAGANTGELFF.

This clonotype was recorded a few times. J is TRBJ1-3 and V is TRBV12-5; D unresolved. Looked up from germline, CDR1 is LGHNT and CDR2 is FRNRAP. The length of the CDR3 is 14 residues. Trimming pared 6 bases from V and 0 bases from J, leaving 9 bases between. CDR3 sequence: CASGNSRSGNTIYF. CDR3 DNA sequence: TGTGCTAGTGGAAATAGTCGCTCTGGAAACACCATATATTTT.

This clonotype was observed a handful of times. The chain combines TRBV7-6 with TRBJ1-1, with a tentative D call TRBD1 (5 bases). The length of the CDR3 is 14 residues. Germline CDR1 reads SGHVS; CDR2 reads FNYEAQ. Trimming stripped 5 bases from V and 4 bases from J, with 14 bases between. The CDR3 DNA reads TGTGCCAGCAGCAGCGGGGGGTCGGTCACTGAAGCTTTCTTT. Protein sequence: CASSSGGSVTEAFF.

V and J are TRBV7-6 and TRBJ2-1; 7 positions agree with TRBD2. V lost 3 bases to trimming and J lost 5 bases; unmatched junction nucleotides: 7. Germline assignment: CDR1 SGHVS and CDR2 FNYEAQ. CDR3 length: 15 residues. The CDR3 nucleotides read TGTGCCAGCAGCTTCCTAACGGGAGGTGACAATGAGCAGTTCTTC. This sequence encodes CASSFLTGGDNEQFF.

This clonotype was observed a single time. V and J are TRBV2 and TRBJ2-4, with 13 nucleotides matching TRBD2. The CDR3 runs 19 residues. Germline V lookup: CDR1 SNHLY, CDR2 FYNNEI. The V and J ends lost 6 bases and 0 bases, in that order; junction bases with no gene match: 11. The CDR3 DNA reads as TGTGCCAGCAGAGGTTTTGGACTAGCGGGGGCGCTAGCCAAAAACATTCAGTACTTC. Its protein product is CASRGFGLAGALAKNIQYF.

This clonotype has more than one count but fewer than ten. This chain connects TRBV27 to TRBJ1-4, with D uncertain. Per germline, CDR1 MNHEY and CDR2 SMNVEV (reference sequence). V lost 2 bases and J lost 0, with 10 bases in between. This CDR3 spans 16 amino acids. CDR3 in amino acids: CASSLVLSPTNEKLFF. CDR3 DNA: TGTGCCAGCAGTTTAGTCTTATCCCCAACTAATGAAAAACTGTTTTTT. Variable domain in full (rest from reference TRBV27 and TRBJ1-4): EAQVTQNPRYLITVTGKKLTVTCSQNMNHEYMSWYRQDPGLGLRQIYYSMNVEVTDKGDVPEGYKVSRKEKRNFPLILESPSPNQTSLYFCASSLVLSPTNEKLFFGSGTQLSVL.

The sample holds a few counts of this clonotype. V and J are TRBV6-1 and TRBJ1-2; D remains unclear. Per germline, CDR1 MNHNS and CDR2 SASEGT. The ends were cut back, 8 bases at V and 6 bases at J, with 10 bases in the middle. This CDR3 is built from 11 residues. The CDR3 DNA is TGTGCCAGCGGAGATCATGATGGCTACACCTTC. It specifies CASGDHDGYTF.

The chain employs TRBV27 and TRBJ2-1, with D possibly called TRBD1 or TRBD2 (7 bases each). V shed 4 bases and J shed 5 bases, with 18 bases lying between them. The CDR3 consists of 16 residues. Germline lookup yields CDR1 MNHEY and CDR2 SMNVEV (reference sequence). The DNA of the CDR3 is TGTGCCAGCAGTTGGGAGGGGACAGCGCTTAACAATGAGCAGTTCTTC. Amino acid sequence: CASSWEGTALNNEQFF.

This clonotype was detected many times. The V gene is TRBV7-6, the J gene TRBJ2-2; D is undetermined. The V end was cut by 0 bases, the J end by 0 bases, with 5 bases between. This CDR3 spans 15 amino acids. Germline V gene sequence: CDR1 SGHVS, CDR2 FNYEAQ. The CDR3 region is CASSLAGSNTGELFF. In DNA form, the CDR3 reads TGTGCCAGCAGCTTAGCAGGGTCGAACACCGGGGAGCTGTTTTTT.

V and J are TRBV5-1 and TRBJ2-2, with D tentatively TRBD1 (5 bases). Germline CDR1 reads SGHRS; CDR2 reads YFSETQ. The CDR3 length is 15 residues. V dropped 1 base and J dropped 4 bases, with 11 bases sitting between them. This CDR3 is CASSLRQIGTGELFF. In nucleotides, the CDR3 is TGCGCCAGCAGCTTGAGACAGATAGGCACCGGGGAGCTGTTTTTT.

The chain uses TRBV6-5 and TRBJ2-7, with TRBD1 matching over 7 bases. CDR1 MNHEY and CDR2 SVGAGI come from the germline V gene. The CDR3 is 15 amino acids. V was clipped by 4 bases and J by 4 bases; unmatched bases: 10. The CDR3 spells CASSWGTVRSYEQYF. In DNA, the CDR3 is TGTGCCAGCAGTTGGGGGACAGTGAGGTCTTACGAGCAGTACTTC.

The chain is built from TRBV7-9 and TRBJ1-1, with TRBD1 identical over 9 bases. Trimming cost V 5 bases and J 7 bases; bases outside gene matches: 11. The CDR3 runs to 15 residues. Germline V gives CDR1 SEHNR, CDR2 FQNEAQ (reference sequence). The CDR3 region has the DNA TGTGCCAGCAGCCCTCCGGGACAGGGAGTTTTTGAAGCTTTCTTT. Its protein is CASSPPGQGVFEAFF. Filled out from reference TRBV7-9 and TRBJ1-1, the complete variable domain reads DTGVSQNPRHKITKRGQNVTFRCDPISEHNRLYWYRQTLGQGPEFLTYFQNEAQLEKSRLLSDRFSAERPKGSFSTLEIQRTEQGDSAMYLCASSPPGQGVFEAFFGQGTRLTVV.

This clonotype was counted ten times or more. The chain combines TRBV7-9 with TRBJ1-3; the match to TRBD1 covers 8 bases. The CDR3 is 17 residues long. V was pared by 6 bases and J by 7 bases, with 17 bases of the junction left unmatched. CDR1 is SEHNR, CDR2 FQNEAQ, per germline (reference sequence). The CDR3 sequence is CASSSGGGQAPANTIYF. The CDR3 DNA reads TGTGCCAGCAGTTCGGGGGGGGGACAGGCCCCGGCGAACACCATATATTTT.

CDR3 loop: CAAWLAGYTDTQYF. DNA for the CDR3: TGTGCCGCATGGCTAGCGGGTTACACAGATACGCAGTATTTT. The chain links TRBV6-6 to TRBJ2-3, with TRBD2 matching over 8 bases. The length of the CDR3 is 14 residues. The germline CDR1 and CDR2 sequences are MNHNY and SVGAGI (reference sequence). The junction had 9 bases not matched to a gene; V was cut back by 11 bases and J by 2 bases.

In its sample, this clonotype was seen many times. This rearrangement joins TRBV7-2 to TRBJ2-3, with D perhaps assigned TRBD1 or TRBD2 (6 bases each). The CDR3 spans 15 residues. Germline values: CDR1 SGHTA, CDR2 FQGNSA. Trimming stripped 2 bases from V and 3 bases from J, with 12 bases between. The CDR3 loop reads CASSLWGAKTDTQYF. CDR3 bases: TGTGCCAGCAGCTTATGGGGGGCGAAAACAGATACGCAGTATTTT.

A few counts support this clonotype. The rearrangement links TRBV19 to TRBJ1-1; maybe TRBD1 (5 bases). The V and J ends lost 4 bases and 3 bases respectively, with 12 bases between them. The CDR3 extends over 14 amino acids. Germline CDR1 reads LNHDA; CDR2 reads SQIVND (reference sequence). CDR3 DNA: TGTGCCAGTAGTAGCCAGGGCATTTACACTGAAGCTTTCTTT. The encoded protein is CASSSQGIYTEAFF.

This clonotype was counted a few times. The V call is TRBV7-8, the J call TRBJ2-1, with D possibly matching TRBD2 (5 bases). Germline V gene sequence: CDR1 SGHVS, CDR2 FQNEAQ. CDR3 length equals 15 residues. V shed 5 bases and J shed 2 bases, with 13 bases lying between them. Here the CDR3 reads CASSPRGYAYNEQFF. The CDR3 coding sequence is TGTGCCAGCAGCCCTCGCGGGTACGCCTACAATGAGCAGTTCTTC.

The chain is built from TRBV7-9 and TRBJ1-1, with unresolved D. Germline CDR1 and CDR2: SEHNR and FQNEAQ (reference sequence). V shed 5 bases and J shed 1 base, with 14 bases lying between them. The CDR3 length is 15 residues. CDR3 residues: CASSAPSAGNTEAFF. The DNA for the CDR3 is TGTGCCAGCAGCGCGCCGTCGGCGGGGAACACTGAAGCTTTCTTT.

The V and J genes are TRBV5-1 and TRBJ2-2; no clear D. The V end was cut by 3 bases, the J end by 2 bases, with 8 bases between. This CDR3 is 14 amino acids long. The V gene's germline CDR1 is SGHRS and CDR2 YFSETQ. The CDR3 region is CASSWTTNTGELFF. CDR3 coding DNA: TGCGCCAGCAGCTGGACGACCAACACCGGGGAGCTGTTTTTT. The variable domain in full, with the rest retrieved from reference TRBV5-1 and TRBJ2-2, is KAGVTQTPRYLIKTRGQQVTLSCSPISGHRSVSWYQQTPGQGLQFLFEYFSETQRNKGNFPGRFSGRQFSNSRSEMNVSTLELGDSALYLCASSWTTNTGELFFGEGSRLTVL.

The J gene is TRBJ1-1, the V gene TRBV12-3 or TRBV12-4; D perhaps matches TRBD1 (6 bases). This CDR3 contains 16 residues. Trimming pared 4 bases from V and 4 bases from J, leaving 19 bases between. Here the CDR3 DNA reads TGTGCCAGCAGTTCTTACAGGGCCCCGACCCCCACTGAAGCTTTCTTT. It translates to CASSSYRAPTPTEAFF.

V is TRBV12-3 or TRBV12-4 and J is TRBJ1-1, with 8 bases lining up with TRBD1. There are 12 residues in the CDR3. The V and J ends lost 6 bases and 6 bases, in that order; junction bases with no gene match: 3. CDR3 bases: TGTGCCAGCAGGCAGGGGGCCTCTGAAGCTTTCTTT. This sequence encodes CASRQGASEAFF.

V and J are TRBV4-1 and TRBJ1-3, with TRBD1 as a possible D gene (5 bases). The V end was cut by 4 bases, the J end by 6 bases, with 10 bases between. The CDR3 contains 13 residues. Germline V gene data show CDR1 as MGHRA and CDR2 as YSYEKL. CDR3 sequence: CASSPSRENTIYF. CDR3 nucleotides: TGCGCCAGCAGCCCTTCCAGGGAAAACACCATATATTTT.

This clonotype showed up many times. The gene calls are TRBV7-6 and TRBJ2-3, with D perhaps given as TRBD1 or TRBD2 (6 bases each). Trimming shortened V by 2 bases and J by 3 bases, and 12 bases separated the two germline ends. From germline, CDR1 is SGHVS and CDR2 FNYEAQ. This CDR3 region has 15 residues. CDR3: CASSLSPGATDTQYF. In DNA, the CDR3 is TGTGCCAGCAGCTTATCTCCGGGGGCGACAGATACGCAGTATTTT.

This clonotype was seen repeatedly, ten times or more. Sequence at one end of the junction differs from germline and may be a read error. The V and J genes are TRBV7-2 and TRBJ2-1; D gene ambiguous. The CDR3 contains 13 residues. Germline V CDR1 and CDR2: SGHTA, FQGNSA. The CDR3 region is CASTLSAYNEQFF. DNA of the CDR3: TGTGCCAGCACCTTAAGTGCCTACAATGAGCAGTTCTTC.

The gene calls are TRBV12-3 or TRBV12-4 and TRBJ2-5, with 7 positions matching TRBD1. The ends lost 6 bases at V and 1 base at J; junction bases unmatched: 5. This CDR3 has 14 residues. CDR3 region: CASSMTGLQETQYF. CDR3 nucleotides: TGTGCCAGCAGCATGACAGGGCTCCAAGAGACCCAGTACTTC.

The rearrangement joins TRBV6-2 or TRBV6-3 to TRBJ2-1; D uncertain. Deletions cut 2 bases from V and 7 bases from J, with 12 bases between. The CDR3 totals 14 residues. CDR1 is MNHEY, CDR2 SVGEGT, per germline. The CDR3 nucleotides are TGTGCCAGCAGTTACGCTAGGCTCGGAAATGAGCAGTTCTTC. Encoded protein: CASSYARLGNEQFF.

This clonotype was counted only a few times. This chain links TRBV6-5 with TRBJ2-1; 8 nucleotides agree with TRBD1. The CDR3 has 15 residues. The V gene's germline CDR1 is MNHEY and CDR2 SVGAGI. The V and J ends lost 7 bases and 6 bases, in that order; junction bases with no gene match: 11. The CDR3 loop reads CASIQVQGAGNEQFF. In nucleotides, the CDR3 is TGTGCCAGCATACAGGTTCAGGGGGCAGGCAATGAGCAGTTCTTC.